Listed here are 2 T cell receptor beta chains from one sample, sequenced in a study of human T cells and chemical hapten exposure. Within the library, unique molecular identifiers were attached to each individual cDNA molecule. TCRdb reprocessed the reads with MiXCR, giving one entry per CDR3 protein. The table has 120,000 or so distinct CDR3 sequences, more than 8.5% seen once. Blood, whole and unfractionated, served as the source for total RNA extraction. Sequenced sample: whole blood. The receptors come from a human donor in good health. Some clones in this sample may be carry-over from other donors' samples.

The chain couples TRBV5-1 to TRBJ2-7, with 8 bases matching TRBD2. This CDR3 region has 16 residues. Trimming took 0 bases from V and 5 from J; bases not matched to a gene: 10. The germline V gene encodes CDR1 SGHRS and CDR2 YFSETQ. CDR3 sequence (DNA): TGCGCCAGCAGCTTGGTCGTTTCGGGAGGGACGAACGAGCAGTACTTC. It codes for CASSLVVSGGTNEQYF.

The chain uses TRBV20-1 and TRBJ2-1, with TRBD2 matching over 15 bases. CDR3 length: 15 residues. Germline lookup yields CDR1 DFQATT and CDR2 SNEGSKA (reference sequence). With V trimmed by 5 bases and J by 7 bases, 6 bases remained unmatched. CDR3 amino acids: CSAARGLAGGNEQFF. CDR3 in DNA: TGCAGTGCTGCCCGGGGACTAGCGGGAGGAAATGAGCAGTTCTTC.